The source of this TCR beta chain is a study of CD8 T cells in Susac syndrome. The wider study: Blood was drawn from patients with Susac syndrome. At that point, they were therapy-naive, on corticosteroids, or on intravenous immunoglobulin alone.

CD8+ and CD4+ blood T cells underwent TCR beta sequencing. The count of this clonotype is one. RNA in amounts of roughly 0.45 to 1 ug was reverse transcribed with random hexamers. Amplification of TCR beta CDR3 by immunoSEQ multiplex PCR spanned 54 Vbeta and 13 Jbeta. TCRdb reprocessed the immunoSEQ multiplex PCR reads with MiXCR, giving one entry per CDR3 protein. This repertoire shows fewer than 200,000 distinct CDR3 sequences, 90% to 95% found once; its top ten account for about 0.09%. CDR1 is MDHEN, CDR2 SYDVKM, per germline. V lost 2 bases and J 4 bases, leaving 6 bases between the germline ends. The CDR3 loop spans 12 amino acids.

The TCR comes from a human donor with Susac syndrome. Sequencing used CD4+ T cells from PBMCs. The genes are TRBV28 and TRBJ2-7, with unresolved D. The CDR3 DNA reads as TGTGCCAGCAGTTTAGGCCAGTACGAGCAGTACTTC. Its translation is CASSLGQYEQYF. The whole variable domain, filled in from reference TRBV28 and TRBJ2-7, reads DVKVTQSSRYLVKRTGEKVFLECVQDMDHENMFWYRQDPGLGLRLIYFSYDVKMKEKGDIPEGYSVSREKKERFSLILESASTNQTSMYLCASSLGQYEQYFGPGTRLTVT.